This TCR beta chain was retrieved from a study of blood T cells in healthy people across ages. Alongside a J-beta primer mix, a sample-barcoded 5' primer served in a second PCR lasting roughly 7 to 12 cycles. TCRdb re-called the 5' RACE reads with MiXCR, one entry per CDR3 protein. The sample includes about 1,000,000 distinct CDR3 sequences, more than 35% of them seen just once. Germline assignment: CDR1 LGHNT and CDR2 FRNRAP. The CDR3 runs to 15 residues. The V gene lost 7 bases and the J gene lost 0 bases, with 13 bases spanning the gap. Donation came from healthy Caucasian individuals in Russia who were aged 6 to 90.

The source of this sequence is a woman aged 55 to 70 in good health. The sample was blood. The chain employs TRBV12-5 and TRBJ1-5, with D possibly being TRBD1 (5 bases). For the CDR3, the DNA is TGTGCTAGTGCCCCCGGGGGTTCTAGCAATCAGCCCCAGCATTTT. Translating it yields CASAPGGSSNQPQHF.